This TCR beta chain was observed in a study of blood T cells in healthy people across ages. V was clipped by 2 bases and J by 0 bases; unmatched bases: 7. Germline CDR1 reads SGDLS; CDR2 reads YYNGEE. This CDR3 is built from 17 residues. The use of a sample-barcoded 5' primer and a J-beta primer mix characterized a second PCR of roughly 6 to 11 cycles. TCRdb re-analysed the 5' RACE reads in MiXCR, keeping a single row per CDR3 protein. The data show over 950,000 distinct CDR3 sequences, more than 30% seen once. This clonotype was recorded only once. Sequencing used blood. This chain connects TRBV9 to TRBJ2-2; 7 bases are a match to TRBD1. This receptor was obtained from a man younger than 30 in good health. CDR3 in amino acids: CASSVPRQGTNTGELFF. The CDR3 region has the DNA TGTGCCAGCAGCGTCCCTCGACAGGGCACGAACACCGGGGAGCTGTTTTTT.